The clone carrying this TCR beta chain was recorded once. Its antigen is unknown. This record comes from a study of CD8+CD57+ T cells in acquired aplastic anemia. Study-wide context: The sorted CD4+ and CD8+ cells yielded an average roughly 3 ug of DNA. Study observations and caveats: Patients and controls were not found to differ significantly in CD8+ Simpson's diversity. Patients and controls turned out to have around 29 CD8+ CDR3 sequences in common.

Germline-derived CDR1 and CDR2 are SGHVS and FQNEAQ. This CDR3 contains 15 residues. Trimming took off 5 bases at V and 4 bases at J, with 14 bases between the two ends. TCR beta VDJ and CDR3 profiles were obtained from a genomic DNA template. Via MiXCR, TCRdb re-called the reads, giving one row per CDR3 protein. The table shows under 200,000 distinct CDR3 sequences, with about 64% occurring only once. This TCR was sampled from a human donor with severe aplastic anemia or a healthy control (not recorded which). The chain links TRBV7-8 to TRBJ1-4; D possibly corresponds to TRBD1 (6 bases). Sequencing was performed on sorted CD4+, CD8+, or CD8+CD57+ T cells (not recorded which) from PBMCs. This CDR3 reads CASSTIGTSNEKLFF. The CDR3 nucleotides are TGTGCCAGCAGCACAATCGGGACAAGTAATGAAAAACTGTTTTTT.